This section outlines one T cell receptor beta chain sequence together with its context. Its antigen is not identified. Unique molecular identifiers featured in how the TCRbeta library was prepared. TCRdb fed the PCR reads into MiXCR, producing one record per CDR3 protein. Of roughly 15,000 distinct CDR3 sequences in the sample, approximately 5.3% are singletons; the top ten hold roughly 6.4%. This sample was taken from a study of T-cell reconstitution after alpha-beta-depleted transplantation in children. General study results and limits: The main origin of T-cell counts and diversity one year after transplant was newly produced T cells. Roughly two months post-transplant, alpha-beta T cells reportedly originated from several hundred graft clones that had expanded.

Germline assignment: CDR1 MNHEY and CDR2 SVGAGI. The CDR3 runs to 19 residues. Sequences were derived from PBMCs, sampled before TCRalphabeta/CD19-depleted stem cell transplant. The chain carries TRBV6-5 and TRBJ1-3; possible D gene TRBD1, 5 bases. This clonotype was obtained from a boy younger than 18 with acute lymphoblastic leukemia, due to receive a stem cell transplant. CDR3: CVTRCLLAGTNLMGNTIYF. CDR3 sequence (DNA): TGTGTCACCCGTTGTCTCCTAGCCGGGACCAATCTTATGGGAAACACCATATATTTT.